These T cell receptor beta chains were read from a single sample in a study of blood T cell repertoires in COVID-19. The protocol was immunoSEQ multiplex PCR, while the TCRdb copy is restricted to in-frame clones and leaves out a portion. The profile shows hundreds of thousands of clones, roughly 90% of them singletons. Sequencing was performed on peripheral blood. The receptors stem from a woman under 40 with active or convalescent COVID-19. Each CDR3 is given with its conserved first and last residue. A D gene is named only where the DNA matches it firmly. Clone size appears in some rows only: once, few, many, or a class for an expanded clone.

d_gene: TRBD2
v_gene: TRBV10-3
abundance: -
j_gene: TRBJ2-3
CDR3nt: TGTGCCATCAGTGACCTAGCGGGAGTGGCAGATACGCAGTATTTT
CDR3aa: CAISDLAGVADTQYF

d_gene: -
v_gene: TRBV2
abundance: once
j_gene: TRBJ2-2
CDR3nt: TGTGCCAGCAGAGAGGGGGTAGCGGGGAACACCGGGGAGCTGTTTTTT
CDR3aa: CASREGVAGNTGELFF

d_gene: -
v_gene: TRBV5-1
abundance: -
j_gene: TRBJ2-7
CDR3nt: TGCGCCAGCAGCGGGGGCTACAAGGACGAGCAGTACTTC
CDR3aa: CASSGGYKDEQYF

d_gene: TRBD1
v_gene: TRBV6-2/TRBV6-3
abundance: -
j_gene: TRBJ2-7
CDR3nt: TGTGCCAGCAGTTACGCGGGACAGGGGCTCGAGCAGTACTTC
CDR3aa: CASSYAGQGLEQYF

d_gene: TRBD1
v_gene: TRBV12-3/TRBV12-4
abundance: -
j_gene: TRBJ2-7
CDR3nt: TGTGCCAGCAGTTGGACAGGGGGCGAGCAGTACTTC
CDR3aa: CASSWTGGEQYF

d_gene: -
v_gene: TRBV2
abundance: once
j_gene: TRBJ1-5
CDR3nt: TGTGCCAGCAGTTTACAGGGTGGTGGCAATCAGCCCCAGCATTTT
CDR3aa: CASSLQGGGNQPQHF

d_gene: TRBD2
v_gene: TRBV29-1
abundance: -
j_gene: TRBJ2-7
CDR3nt: TGCAGCGTGCCCGGGGAGGGCTACGAGCAGTACTTC
CDR3aa: CSVPGEGYEQYF

d_gene: -
v_gene: TRBV10-3
abundance: -
j_gene: TRBJ2-1
CDR3nt: TGTGCCATCAGTGAGTCGGCCGCAGGACGAGGGAATGAGCAGTTCTTC
CDR3aa: CAISESAAGRGNEQFF

d_gene: -
v_gene: TRBV10-3
abundance: -
j_gene: TRBJ1-4
CDR3nt: TGTGCCATCAAGATGGCAGCTAATGAAAAACTGTTTTTT
CDR3aa: CAIKMAANEKLFF

d_gene: TRBD2
v_gene: TRBV4-1
abundance: -
j_gene: TRBJ2-1
CDR3nt: TGCGCCAGCAGTAGACTAGCGGGGGACAATGAGCAGTTCTTC
CDR3aa: CASSRLAGDNEQFF

d_gene: TRBD1
v_gene: TRBV27
abundance: -
j_gene: TRBJ2-7
CDR3nt: TGTGCCAGCAGTTCGGGCGAGGGACAGGGCTACGAGCAGTACTTC
CDR3aa: CASSSGEGQGYEQYF

d_gene: -
v_gene: TRBV20-1
abundance: -
j_gene: TRBJ2-5
CDR3nt: TGCAGTGCTAGTTCCGGGGGTGGCCAAGAGACCCAGTACTTC
CDR3aa: CSASSGGGQETQYF

d_gene: TRBD1
v_gene: TRBV6-5
abundance: once
j_gene: TRBJ2-6
CDR3nt: TGTGCCAGTATGGACAGGGCTGGGGCCAACGTCCTGACTTTC
CDR3aa: CASMDRAGANVLTF

d_gene: TRBD1
v_gene: TRBV19
abundance: -
j_gene: TRBJ1-2
CDR3nt: TGTGCCAGTAGTATTAGGGACAGAATCTATGGCTACACCTTC
CDR3aa: CASSIRDRIYGYTF

d_gene: TRBD1
v_gene: TRBV10-2
abundance: -
j_gene: TRBJ2-7
CDR3nt: TGCGCCAGCAGAGGACAGGGGGCAACCAATTTCCACGAGCAGTACTTC
CDR3aa: CASRGQGATNFHEQYF

d_gene: TRBD1
v_gene: TRBV5-1
abundance: -
j_gene: TRBJ1-1
CDR3nt: TGCGCCAGCAGCCTGGGACAGCCGTGGCCTGAAGCTTTCTTT
CDR3aa: CASSLGQPWPEAFF

d_gene: -
v_gene: TRBV30
abundance: -
j_gene: TRBJ2-3
CDR3nt: TGTGCCTGGGGACTGACTACAGATACGCAGTATTTT
CDR3aa: CAWGLTTDTQYF

d_gene: -
v_gene: TRBV9
abundance: -
j_gene: TRBJ1-1
CDR3nt: TGTGCCAGCAGCGTAGCTGCAGAAATGAACACTGAAGCTTTCTTT
CDR3aa: CASSVAAEMNTEAFF

d_gene: TRBD2
v_gene: TRBV19
abundance: -
j_gene: TRBJ2-1
CDR3nt: TGTGCCAGTAGTTCTTCCGGACTAGCGGGAGGATACAATGAGCAGTTCTTC
CDR3aa: CASSSSGLAGGYNEQFF

d_gene: -
v_gene: TRBV7-9
abundance: -
j_gene: TRBJ2-7
CDR3nt: TGTGCCAGCAGCTACCTCCCCTCCGCGGCAGGGGTCTCCTACGAGCAGTACTTC
CDR3aa: CASSYLPSAAGVSYEQYF

d_gene: -
v_gene: TRBV4-1
abundance: -
j_gene: TRBJ1-2
CDR3nt: TGCGCCAGCAGCCAATACACCAGGTCGGTGTTCGACTATGGCTACACCTTC
CDR3aa: CASSQYTRSVFDYGYTF

d_gene: TRBD2
v_gene: TRBV2
abundance: -
j_gene: TRBJ2-7
CDR3nt: TGTGCCAGTACTAGCGGAACCTACGAGCAGTACTTC
CDR3aa: CASTSGTYEQYF

d_gene: TRBD1
v_gene: TRBV27
abundance: -
j_gene: TRBJ1-1
CDR3nt: TGTGCCAGCAGTGCCTGGGACAGGGAACAAGCTTTCTTT
CDR3aa: CASSAWDREQAFF

d_gene: TRBD1
v_gene: TRBV10-3
abundance: once
j_gene: TRBJ2-5
CDR3nt: TGTGCCATCAAGAAGTACGGGACAGGGGGCGAGACCCAGTACTTC
CDR3aa: CAIKKYGTGGETQYF

d_gene: TRBD2
v_gene: TRBV19
abundance: -
j_gene: TRBJ2-7
CDR3nt: TGTGCCACCTCCACGGCTCCTACTAGCGGGGGGTTCCGGTACGAGCAGTACTTC
CDR3aa: CATSTAPTSGGFRYEQYF

d_gene: -
v_gene: TRBV7-9
abundance: -
j_gene: TRBJ2-5
CDR3nt: TGTGCCAGTTTAAGTTCCCTCCCCAGACAAGAGACCCAGTACTTC
CDR3aa: CASLSSLPRQETQYF

d_gene: TRBD2
v_gene: TRBV24-1
abundance: -
j_gene: TRBJ2-1
CDR3nt: TGTGCCACCAGTTCGGGGACTAGCGGGAACAATGAGCAGTTCTTC
CDR3aa: CATSSGTSGNNEQFF

d_gene: -
v_gene: TRBV5-4
abundance: -
j_gene: TRBJ1-5
CDR3nt: TGTGCCAGCAGCTTGTGTGTTACAGCCCTTGGGAATCAGCCCCAGCATTTT
CDR3aa: CASSLCVTALGNQPQHF

d_gene: TRBD2
v_gene: TRBV10-1
abundance: -
j_gene: TRBJ2-3
CDR3nt: TGCGCCACTCAAGACGCGGGGGACTTCACAGATACGCAGTATTTT
CDR3aa: CATQDAGDFTDTQYF

d_gene: -
v_gene: TRBV6-4
abundance: -
j_gene: TRBJ1-2
CDR3nt: TGTGCCAGCAGCGACCAGGGCTATGGCTACACCTTC
CDR3aa: CASSDQGYGYTF

d_gene: TRBD1
v_gene: TRBV7-9
abundance: -
j_gene: TRBJ2-7
CDR3nt: TGTGCCAGCAGCTCGACAGGGAGCGAGCAGTACTTC
CDR3aa: CASSSTGSEQYF

d_gene: TRBD1
v_gene: TRBV10-1
abundance: -
j_gene: TRBJ2-1
CDR3nt: TGCGCCAGCAGTGAGTCTGGCAGGGGGACCTACAATGAGCAGTTCTTC
CDR3aa: CASSESGRGTYNEQFF

d_gene: -
v_gene: TRBV24-1
abundance: -
j_gene: TRBJ1-1
CDR3nt: TGTGCCACCAGTGATTTGCTGGCAGGGATGGTTAGGAACACTGAAGCTTTCTTT
CDR3aa: CATSDLLAGMVRNTEAFF

d_gene: TRBD2
v_gene: TRBV13
abundance: -
j_gene: TRBJ2-3
CDR3nt: TGTGCCAGCAGCCCACCACTCGCGGGAGTAGTAGATACGCAGTATTTT
CDR3aa: CASSPPLAGVVDTQYF

d_gene: TRBD1
v_gene: TRBV5-1
abundance: -
j_gene: TRBJ2-7
CDR3nt: TGCGCCAGCAGCCTTATGCCGGGACAGGGGCTCGGTGAGCAGTACTTC
CDR3aa: CASSLMPGQGLGEQYF

d_gene: -
v_gene: TRBV7-2
abundance: -
j_gene: TRBJ2-2
CDR3nt: TGTGCCAGCCGACAAGGGGTTACCGGGGAGCTGTTTTTT
CDR3aa: CASRQGVTGELFF

d_gene: -
v_gene: TRBV29-1
abundance: few
j_gene: TRBJ1-2
CDR3nt: TGCAGCGTTGAAAGCCGGGGAGGGGCCGGGTCCTATGGCTACACCTTC
CDR3aa: CSVESRGGAGSYGYTF

d_gene: TRBD1
v_gene: TRBV28
abundance: once
j_gene: TRBJ2-3
CDR3nt: TGTGCCATTACGATGAACGGACAGGGCACAGATACGCAGTATTTT
CDR3aa: CAITMNGQGTDTQYF

d_gene: -
v_gene: TRBV15
abundance: -
j_gene: TRBJ2-1
CDR3nt: TGTGCCACCAGCAGAGAAAGGCAACAGGGTAAAAAGAATGAGCAGTTCTTC
CDR3aa: CATSRERQQGKKNEQFF

d_gene: TRBD2
v_gene: TRBV19
abundance: -
j_gene: TRBJ2-7
CDR3nt: TGTGCCAGTCGACTAGCGGGAGGACAGTACGAGCAGTACTTC
CDR3aa: CASRLAGGQYEQYF

d_gene: -
v_gene: TRBV6-1
abundance: -
j_gene: TRBJ2-3
CDR3nt: TGTGCCAGCAGTGACAGGTCCCCGAAATACACAGATACGCAGTATTTT
CDR3aa: CASSDRSPKYTDTQYF

d_gene: -
v_gene: TRBV20-1
abundance: -
j_gene: TRBJ2-1
CDR3nt: TGCAGTGTTTATTTCAATGAGCAGTTCTTC
CDR3aa: CSVYFNEQFF

d_gene: TRBD1
v_gene: TRBV4-2
abundance: -
j_gene: TRBJ2-7
CDR3nt: TGTGCCAGCAGCCAAGATTTACAGGGGGCGAGGTACGAGCAGTACTTC
CDR3aa: CASSQDLQGARYEQYF

d_gene: TRBD2
v_gene: TRBV3-1/TRBV3-2
abundance: -
j_gene: TRBJ2-7
CDR3nt: TGTGCCAGCAGCCAAGACGCGGGGGATGGTTCTAGAGAGCAGTACTTC
CDR3aa: CASSQDAGDGSREQYF

d_gene: TRBD1
v_gene: TRBV6-1
abundance: -
j_gene: TRBJ2-6
CDR3nt: TGTGCCAGCAGTGAAGGAGACAGGGTCGCTGGGGCCAACGTCCTGACTTTC
CDR3aa: CASSEGDRVAGANVLTF

d_gene: -
v_gene: TRBV2
abundance: -
j_gene: TRBJ1-1
CDR3nt: TGTGCCAGCGCGGGGGTCCCAGGAGCTTACACTGAAGCTTTCTTT
CDR3aa: CASAGVPGAYTEAFF

d_gene: -
v_gene: TRBV27
abundance: -
j_gene: TRBJ1-5
CDR3nt: TGTGCCAGCAGTATAAGGGGGGGGAATCAGCCCCAGCATTTT
CDR3aa: CASSIRGGNQPQHF

d_gene: TRBD1
v_gene: TRBV4-2
abundance: -
j_gene: TRBJ1-1
CDR3nt: TGTGCCAGCAGCCAGGACAGGGGGCTCGACACTGAAGCTTTCTTT
CDR3aa: CASSQDRGLDTEAFF